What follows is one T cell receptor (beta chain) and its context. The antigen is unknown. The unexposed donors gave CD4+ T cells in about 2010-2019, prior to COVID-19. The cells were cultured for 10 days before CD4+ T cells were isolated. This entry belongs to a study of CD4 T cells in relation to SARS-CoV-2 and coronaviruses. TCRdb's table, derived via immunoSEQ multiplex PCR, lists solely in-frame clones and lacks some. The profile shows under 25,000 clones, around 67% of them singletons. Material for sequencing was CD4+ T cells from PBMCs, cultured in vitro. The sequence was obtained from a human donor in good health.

CDR3 DNA: TGCGCCAGCAGTGAGTCAGGGCGGGCTAGCACAGATACGCAGTATTTT. Translating it yields CASSESGRASTDTQYF. The chain links TRBV10-1 to TRBJ2-3; the D gene is possibly TRBD2 (5 bases). This CDR3 contains 16 residues. Germline CDR1 is WNHNN and CDR2 is SYGVQD (reference sequence). Deletions cut 0 bases from V and 0 bases from J, with 10 bases between.